A single sample gave rise to the 19 T cell receptor beta chains below, sequenced in a study of T-cell reconstitution after alpha-beta-depleted transplantation in children. Unique molecular identifiers were incorporated during preparation of the TCRbeta library. TCRdb reanalysed the PCR reads using MiXCR and keeps one entry per CDR3 protein. The table shows about a million distinct CDR3 sequences, with roughly 29% occurring only once. The material sequenced was PBMCs, mostly from graft donor cells, taken 360 days after TCRalphabeta/CD19-depleted stem cell transplant. The receptors come from a boy in the first two years of life who had a stem cell transplant for SCID, so the T cells may come from the graft donor.

The V call is TRBV2, the J call TRBJ2-7; 9 nucleotides agree with TRBD1. The V gene end was trimmed by 4 bases and the J gene end by 2 bases; junction bases not matched to a gene: 3. Germline-derived CDR1 and CDR2 are SNHLY and FYNNEI. CDR3 length: 14 residues. CDR3 nucleotide sequence: TGTGCCAGCAGTGCCCGGACAGGGGCCTACGAGCAGTACTTC. Its translation is CASSARTGAYEQYF.

The chain couples TRBV12-3 or TRBV12-4 to TRBJ2-3, with TRBD2 matching 7 bases. Unmatched junction bases numbered 14, after V lost 1 base and J lost 4 bases. The CDR3 runs 18 residues. As DNA, the CDR3 is TGTGCCAGCAGTTTAGTAGTGGCTAGCGGAGTCCTTGCAGATACGCAGTATTTT. Translated: CASSLVVASGVLADTQYF.

There are a few counts of this clonotype. The gene calls are TRBV5-1 and TRBJ2-2; 9 bases align to TRBD1. Trimming took 6 bases from V and 3 from J; bases not matched to a gene: 3. Germline V gives CDR1 SGHRS, CDR2 YFSETQ. CDR3 length equals 14 residues. CDR3 coding DNA: TGCGCCAGCAACAGGGGGCAAGACACCGGGGAGCTGTTTTTT. Its protein product is CASNRGQDTGELFF. Looking up the rest from reference TRBV5-1 and TRBJ2-2 gives the full variable domain: KAGVTQTPRYLIKTRGQQVTLSCSPISGHRSVSWYQQTPGQGLQFLFEYFSETQRNKGNFPGRFSGRQFSNSRSEMNVSTLELGDSALYLCASNRGQDTGELFFGEGSRLTVL.

J is TRBJ2-7 and V is TRBV6-2 or TRBV6-3; 8 bases match TRBD1. V shed 8 bases and J 4 bases; nucleotides not matched to a gene: 4. CDR3 length: 12 residues. Germline assignment: CDR1 MNHEY and CDR2 SVGEGT. The CDR3 loop reads CASAQGAYEQYF. In DNA form, the CDR3 reads TGTGCCAGCGCCCAGGGGGCTTACGAGCAGTACTTC.

This chain links TRBV7-3 with TRBJ2-3; D gene ambiguous. Germline assignment: CDR1 SGHTA and CDR2 FQGTGA. Trimming took 5 bases from V and 3 from J, leaving 9 bases between them. This CDR3 contains 13 residues. CDR3 DNA sequence: TGTGCCAGCAGCGCCAGATTGACAGATACGCAGTATTTT. Residues: CASSARLTDTQYF.

This sequence joins TRBV7-2 and TRBJ2-2; D is possibly TRBD2 (5 bases). The germline gives CDR1 SGHTA, CDR2 FQGNSA. CDR3 size: 14 residues. V was cut by 5 bases and J by 5 bases, with 12 bases left in between. CDR3 amino acids: CASSLRPGTGELFF. The CDR3 nucleotides are TGTGCCAGCAGCCTCCGACCGGGGACCGGGGAGCTGTTTTTT.

This clonotype has at least ten counts. The rearrangement links TRBV4-1 to TRBJ2-1; TRBD1 agrees at 7 bases. Per the germline V gene, CDR1 is MGHRA and CDR2 is YSYEKL. The CDR3 spans 14 residues. J was trimmed by 7 bases and V by 5 bases; bases with no gene match: 8. The CDR3 loop reads CASSVTGPLNEQFF. CDR3 DNA sequence: TGCGCCAGCAGCGTGACAGGGCCTTTGAATGAGCAGTTCTTC.

V usage is TRBV4-1 and J usage is TRBJ2-6, with D perhaps TRBD2 (5 bases). V was trimmed by 4 bases and J by 0 bases, leaving 10 bases between them. The CDR3 consists of 16 residues. The germline gives CDR1 MGHRA, CDR2 YSYEKL. CDR3 sequence (DNA): TGCGCCAGCAGCCGGGGAGCGGCCTCTGGGGCCAACGTCCTGACTTTC. Amino acids: CASSRGAASGANVLTF.

The V and J genes are TRBV3-1 and TRBJ2-7, with D uncertain. CDR3 length: 15 residues. CDR1 is LGHDT, CDR2 YNNKEL, per germline (reference sequence). Trimming pared 0 bases from V and 3 bases from J, leaving 12 bases between. CDR3 bases: TGTGCCAGCAGCCAAGACGGACGGATTCGCTACGAGCAGTACTTC. Translated: CASSQDGRIRYEQYF.

The table lists this clonotype with a few counts. The chain carries TRBV11-2 and TRBJ2-3; perhaps TRBD2 as D (5 bases). The CDR3 contains 16 residues. Germline V gene sequence: CDR1 SGHAT, CDR2 FQNNGV. V dropped 5 bases and J dropped 6 bases, with 21 bases sitting between them. The CDR3 protein is CASSPGRSSLSDTQYF. DNA of the CDR3: TGTGCCAGCAGCCCCGGTCGGTCTAGCCTTTCCGATACGCAGTATTTT.

The chain combines TRBV28 with TRBJ1-6; 9 bases match TRBD1. CDR3 length: 15 residues. Trimming cost V 3 bases and J 8 bases; bases outside gene matches: 5. The germline CDR1 and CDR2 sequences are MDHEN and SYDVKM. The CDR3 loop is CASSFTGGRDSPLHF. CDR3 nucleotides: TGTGCCAGCAGTTTCACAGGGGGCAGGGATTCACCCCTCCACTTT.

This clonotype was counted only a few times. The V and J genes are TRBV27 and TRBJ1-1; D may be TRBD1 (5 bases). Looked up from germline, CDR1 is MNHEY and CDR2 is SMNVEV (reference sequence). The V gene lost 3 bases and the J gene lost 0 bases, with 11 bases spanning the gap. This CDR3 is built from 15 residues. The CDR3 DNA reads TGTGCCAGCAGTTTTCTGGGGACGGTGAACACTGAAGCTTTCTTT. This codes for CASSFLGTVNTEAFF.

The chain couples TRBV3-1 to TRBJ2-5; D is possibly TRBD2 (5 bases). CDR3 size: 14 residues. V lost 1 base to trimming and J lost 5 bases, with 11 bases between them. CDR1 LGHDT and CDR2 YNNKEL come from the germline V gene (reference sequence). For the CDR3, the DNA is TGTGCCAGCAGCCAAGGAGGGTATGGGGAGACCCAGTACTTC. The encoded protein is CASSQGGYGETQYF.

The gene calls are TRBV10-1 and TRBJ2-7, with D unclear. Trimming shortened V by 2 bases and J by 4 bases, and 15 bases separated the two germline ends. Germline V gene sequence: CDR1 WNHNN, CDR2 SYGVQD (reference sequence). The CDR3 totals 15 residues. In nucleotides, the CDR3 is TGCGCCAGCAGTGAGAATCGCGGTAAGAGGTACGAGCAGTACTTC. Its protein is CASSENRGKRYEQYF.

This clonotype was picked up a small number of times. V is TRBV12-3 or TRBV12-4 and J is TRBJ2-7, with 7 positions matching TRBD1. The CDR3 totals 13 residues. Unmatched junction bases numbered 8, after V lost 6 bases and J lost 6 bases. CDR3 sequence reads: CASRDRVPGEQYF. DNA of the CDR3: TGTGCCAGCAGAGACAGGGTTCCGGGCGAGCAGTACTTC.

The chain links TRBV7-3 to TRBJ2-2; TRBD2 matches at 8 bases. V dropped 5 bases and J dropped 7; count of bases not matched to a gene: 15. The CDR3 has 17 amino acids. CDR1 is SGHTA, CDR2 FQGTGA, per germline. CDR3 bases: TGTGCCAGCAGCCCCCGGGAAGCGGGGGCGCTGGTCGGGGAGCTGTTTTTT. It yields the protein CASSPREAGALVGELFF.

The chain is built from TRBV6-2 or TRBV6-3 and TRBJ1-2, with a weak D call TRBD1 (5 bases). Germline V gives CDR1 MNHEY, CDR2 SVGEGT. Trimming left V 0 bases short and J 6 bases short, with 17 bases between. The CDR3 totals 16 residues. The CDR3 loop reads CASSYSSWSGANGYTF. The CDR3 DNA reads TGTGCCAGCAGTTACTCGAGCTGGTCCGGGGCCAATGGCTACACCTTC.

V usage is TRBV7-2 and J usage is TRBJ2-7; the D gene is possibly TRBD1 (5 bases). The CDR3 sequence is 13 residues long. The germline V and J ends were trimmed by 1 base and 6 bases, with 10 bases remaining between them. The V gene's germline CDR1 is SGHTA and CDR2 FQGNSA. The CDR3 is CASSLVGRGEQYF. Here the CDR3 DNA reads TGTGCCAGCAGCTTAGTAGGTAGGGGCGAGCAGTACTTC.

The V call is TRBV29-1, the J call TRBJ1-5; D possibly corresponds to TRBD1 (5 bases). Germline V CDR1 and CDR2: SQVTM, ANQGSEA. The ends were cut back, 3 bases at V and 4 bases at J, with 25 bases in the middle. The CDR3 is 18 amino acids. CDR3: CSVDSGFDWGRQNQPQHF. CDR3 in DNA: TGCAGCGTTGATTCGGGATTTGACTGGGGCCGACAAAATCAGCCCCAGCATTTT.